One and the same sample provided the 10 T cell receptor beta chains below, sequenced in a study of blood T cells in healthy people across ages. Together with a sample-barcoded 5' primer, a J-beta primer mix was included in a second PCR lasting about 6 to 12 cycles. TCRdb passed the 5' RACE reads through MiXCR, listing each CDR3 protein once. The data show around 870,000 distinct CDR3 sequences, 29% seen once. Sequenced sample: blood. These receptors came from a woman of 80 years or more in good health.

This clonotype has a count of ten or more. The rearrangement joins TRBV10-3 to TRBJ2-3; 7 bases agree with TRBD1. V dropped 10 bases and J dropped 0; count of bases not matched to a gene: 7. CDR1 is ENHRY and CDR2 is SYGVKD in the germline V gene. The CDR3 has 14 residues. The CDR3 is CATQQGPSTDTQYF. The CDR3, as DNA: TGTGCCACACAACAGGGGCCTAGCACAGATACGCAGTATTTT.

Many counts were recorded for this clonotype. The chain uses TRBV7-2 and TRBJ1-2; D gene unclear. CDR1 SGHTA and CDR2 FQGNSA come from the germline V gene. Trimming removed 3 bases from V and 3 bases from J, with 11 bases in between. The CDR3 loop spans 14 amino acids. Here the CDR3 DNA reads TGTGCCAGCAGCTTGAGCGAGATCTACTATGGCTACACCTTC. Translated: CASSLSEIYYGYTF. Filled out from reference TRBV7-2 and TRBJ1-2, the complete variable domain reads GAGVSQSPSNKVTEKGKDVELRCDPISGHTALYWYRQSLGQGLEFLIYFQGNSAPDKSGLPSDRFSAERTGGSVSTLTIQRTQQEDSAVYLCASSLSEIYYGYTFGSGTRLTVV.

In regard to this clonotype: An end of the junction differs from the germline gene, which may be a read error. V and J are TRBV6-2 or TRBV6-3 and TRBJ2-3; 11 bases align to TRBD1. Germline loops: CDR1 MNHEY, CDR2 SVGEGT. The CDR3 is made up of 15 amino acids. CDR3 sequence: CASSTGTGGTDTQDF. The CDR3 nucleotides read TGTGCCAGCAGTACCGGGACAGGGGGGACAGATACGCAGGATTTT.

The chain couples TRBV20-1 to TRBJ2-5; 7 nucleotides align to TRBD2. The germline V gene encodes CDR1 DFQATT and CDR2 SNEGSKA (reference sequence). The CDR3 sequence is 14 residues long. The junction had 15 bases not matched to a gene; V was cut back by 3 bases and J by 11 bases. The CDR3: CSASRGERLNEQYF. In DNA, the CDR3 is TGCAGTGCTAGTCGGGGGGAACGGCTCAATGAGCAGTACTTC.

This clonotype was seen a handful of times. The chain recombines TRBV5-1 with TRBJ1-2, with D possibly being TRBD1 (5 bases). V was trimmed by 3 bases and J by 5 bases, leaving 17 bases between them. The CDR3 is 15 residues long. From germline, CDR1 is SGHRS and CDR2 YFSETQ. CDR3 sequence reads: CASSSTDVRGYGYTF. For the CDR3, the DNA is TGCGCCAGCAGCTCCACGGATGTTCGGGGGTATGGCTACACCTTC.

This clonotype has more than one count but fewer than ten. This chain uses TRBV24-1 with TRBJ1-1; 7 bases map to TRBD1. In germline, CDR1 is KGHDR, CDR2 SFDVKD. The CDR3 has 15 residues. Trimming at V came to 6 bases and at J to 0 bases, leaving 6 bases not matched to a gene. The CDR3 protein is CATSPSTGMNTEAFF. CDR3 DNA: TGTGCCACCAGTCCTTCGACAGGGATGAACACTGAAGCTTTCTTT.

Points on this clonotype: The CDR3 carries no conserved terminal phenylalanine or tryptophan, so it likely arises from a read error. V usage is TRBV6-2 or TRBV6-3 and J usage is TRBJ2-3; weak D call: TRBD1 (5 bases). V lost 0 bases to trimming and J lost 4 bases, with 11 bases between them. The CDR3 is made up of 15 amino acids. Germline V CDR1 and CDR2: MNHEY, SVGEGT. CDR3 sequence (DNA): TGTGCCAGCAGTTACTCGATAAAAGGGGCAGATACGCAGTATTTG. Its protein is CASSYSIKGADTQYL.

V gene TRBV12-3 or TRBV12-4 combines with J gene TRBJ2-3, with D tentatively TRBD2 (6 bases). The CDR3 runs 15 residues. Trimming took off 6 bases at V and 4 bases at J, with 17 bases between the two ends. The CDR3 loop reads CASRSPGLCADTQYF. DNA for the CDR3: TGTGCCAGCAGGAGCCCGGGACTTTGCGCAGATACGCAGTATTTT.

This clonotype was counted at least ten times. The chain is built from TRBV7-2 and TRBJ2-7; weak D call: TRBD1 (5 bases). CDR3 length equals 13 residues. The V gene lost 6 bases and the J gene lost 1 base, with 10 bases spanning the gap. Germline CDR1 and CDR2: SGHTA and FQGNSA. For the CDR3, the DNA is TGTGCCAGCAGTTCCAGGGTATCCTACGAGCAGTACTTC. This codes for CASSSRVSYEQYF.

The rearrangement joins TRBV20-1 to TRBJ1-1; D remains ambiguous. CDR3 length equals 13 residues. V lost 3 bases and J lost 6, with 14 bases in between. Germline-derived CDR1 and CDR2 are DFQATT and SNEGSKA (reference sequence). CDR3 sequence reads: CSARGGGCAEAFF. CDR3 coding DNA: TGCAGTGCTAGGGGTGGTGGATGTGCTGAAGCTTTCTTT.